These 23 T cell receptor beta chains were all obtained from the same sample, sequenced in a study of blood T cell repertoires in COVID-19. Assay used: immunoSEQ multiplex PCR; TCRdb lists only in-frame clones, some missing. The sample has about 200,000 clones; about 84% are singletons. Sequences were obtained from peripheral blood. All receptors come from a woman older than 75 with acute or convalescent COVID-19.

The chain uses TRBV3-1 (or the pseudogene TRBV3-2) and TRBJ1-6; no reliable D call. The CDR3 is made up of 15 amino acids. CDR1 is LGHDT and CDR2 is YNNKEL in the germline V gene (reference sequence). Deletions cut 5 bases from V and 0 bases from J, with 8 bases between. CDR3 loop: CASSWESSYNSPLHF. DNA of the CDR3: TGTGCCAGCAGCTGGGAGAGCTCCTATAATTCACCCCTCCACTTT.

The chain couples TRBV15 to TRBJ2-5; 7 bases match TRBD2. Losses at the gene ends were 0 bases for V and 5 bases for J; bases not matched to a gene: 12. The CDR3 spans 17 residues. From germline, CDR1 is LNHNV and CDR2 YYDKDF (reference sequence). CDR3 protein: CATSRDRGLGASETQYF. The CDR3, as DNA: TGTGCCACCAGCAGAGATCGAGGACTAGGAGCGTCGGAGACCCAGTACTTC.

This clone showed up just a few times. This sequence joins TRBV27 and TRBJ2-7; D perhaps matches TRBD2 (6 bases). Germline assignment: CDR1 MNHEY and CDR2 SMNVEV (reference sequence). The ends were cut back, 5 bases at V and 3 bases at J, with 20 bases in the middle. The CDR3 contains 16 residues. CDR3 region: CASSALLTGANYEQYF. The CDR3 bases are TGTGCCAGCAGTGCCCTTTTAACGGGAGCTAACTACGAGCAGTACTTC.

The CDR3 spells CASTGPEPGLDSGNTIYF. CDR3 nucleotides: TGTGCCAGCACTGGCCCAGAACCAGGGCTCGACTCTGGAAACACCATATATTTT. The chain combines TRBV2 with TRBJ1-3; TRBD1 might be the D (5 bases). V was clipped by 7 bases and J by 0 bases, with 22 bases between them. The CDR3 runs 18 residues. Germline loops: CDR1 SNHLY, CDR2 FYNNEI.

The V and J genes are TRBV7-9 and TRBJ2-5; D might be TRBD1 (6 bases). Germline-derived CDR1 and CDR2 are SEHNR and FQNEAQ (reference sequence). The CDR3 totals 16 residues. Trimming pared 6 bases from V and 1 base from J, leaving 18 bases between. The CDR3 here is CASRFEQGLGQETQYF. The DNA of the CDR3 is TGTGCCAGCAGGTTCGAACAGGGTTTGGGCCAAGAGACCCAGTACTTC.

This chain links TRBV7-9 with TRBJ1-6; 12 nucleotides align to TRBD1. V shed 2 bases, J shed 5 bases, and the junction held 4 bases outside the gene matches. Germline lookup yields CDR1 SEHNR and CDR2 FQNEAQ (reference sequence). This CDR3 is 17 amino acids long. CDR3 protein: CASSLTGTGGHNSPLHF. As DNA, the CDR3 is TGTGCCAGCAGCTTAACCGGGACAGGGGGCCATAATTCACCCCTCCACTTT.

V and J are TRBV5-1 and TRBJ2-3, with TRBD1 identical over 7 bases. This CDR3 region has 17 residues. Looked up from germline, CDR1 is SGHRS and CDR2 is YFSETQ. Losses at the gene ends were 2 bases for V and 0 bases for J; bases not matched to a gene: 9. The CDR3 bases are TGCGCCAGCAGCTTCAACCAACTGACAGGGAGCACAGATACGCAGTATTTT. This encodes CASSFNQLTGSTDTQYF.

The J gene is TRBJ2-7, the V gene TRBV18; no firm D call. Trimming took 1 base from V and 0 from J, leaving 10 bases between them. From germline, CDR1 is KGHSH and CDR2 LQKENI. This CDR3 has 15 residues. CDR3 protein: CASSPRSVPSYEQYF. As DNA, the CDR3 is TGTGCCAGCTCACCACGGTCAGTACCCTCCTACGAGCAGTACTTC.

The V call is TRBV5-1, the J call TRBJ2-7, with D perhaps matching TRBD2 (6 bases). This CDR3 is 16 amino acids long. Trimming removed 0 bases at V and 0 bases at J, with 13 bases between. Germline V gives CDR1 SGHRS, CDR2 YFSETQ. The CDR3 is CASSLAASGGSYEQYF. For the CDR3, the DNA is TGCGCCAGCAGCTTGGCTGCCTCCGGGGGCTCCTACGAGCAGTACTTC.

The chain combines TRBV5-5 with TRBJ1-5; tentative D call: TRBD1 (5 bases). CDR1 and CDR2 from the germline V gene are SGHKS and YYEKEE (reference sequence). The CDR3 extends over 15 amino acids. V dropped 4 bases and J dropped 0 bases, with 11 bases sitting between them. The CDR3, as DNA: TGTGCCAGCAGCCCCACAGGTGATAGCAATCAGCCCCAGCATTTT. This sequence encodes CASSPTGDSNQPQHF.

V usage is TRBV2 and J usage is TRBJ2-7; D is undetermined. CDR1 is SNHLY, CDR2 FYNNEI, per germline. Trimming stripped 4 bases from V and 3 bases from J, with 4 bases between. CDR3 length equals 11 residues. The CDR3 nucleotides are TGTGCCAGCAGTGCCCGCTACGAGCAGTACTTC. It specifies CASSARYEQYF.

V and J are TRBV7-2 and TRBJ2-7; 10 bases line up with TRBD2. The V gene end was trimmed by 3 bases and the J gene end by 5 bases; junction bases not matched to a gene: 10. Germline values: CDR1 SGHTA, CDR2 FQGNSA. CDR3 size: 16 residues. The CDR3 DNA sequence: TGTGCCAGCAGCTTCGGGGGAGCGGGGGGGCTCAACGAGCAGTACTTC. It encodes CASSFGGAGGLNEQYF.

In this sample, this clone turned up once. The chain employs TRBV19 and TRBJ2-5; TRBD2 agrees at 14 bases. The CDR3 extends over 15 amino acids. V trimming: 5 bases; J trimming: 6 bases; junction bases outside the gene matches: 5. Germline CDR1 reads LNHDA; CDR2 reads SQIVND (reference sequence). CDR3 region: CASSAGLAGEQTQYF. DNA of the CDR3: TGTGCCAGTAGTGCGGGACTAGCGGGAGAGCAGACCCAGTACTTC.

This chain uses TRBV6-5 with TRBJ1-3; the match to TRBD1 covers 7 bases. CDR1 and CDR2 (germline): MNHEY, SVGAGI. This CDR3 spans 14 amino acids. V trimming: 6 bases; J trimming: 4 bases; junction bases outside the gene matches: 6. CDR3 bases: TGTGCCAGCAGATCGGGACAGTCCGGAAACACCATATATTTT. As protein: CASRSGQSGNTIYF.

The chain joins TRBV28 to TRBJ2-1, with 8 bases lining up with TRBD1. V dropped 5 bases and J dropped 0; count of bases not matched to a gene: 6. Germline CDR1 MDHEN, CDR2 SYDVKM. The CDR3 is 16 residues long. The CDR3 region is CASSQTGQGSYNEQFF. In DNA form, the CDR3 reads TGTGCCAGCAGTCAAACTGGACAGGGCTCCTACAATGAGCAGTTCTTC.

For this clone: Other DNA sequences of this sample code for an identical CDR3. The genes are TRBV5-1 and TRBJ2-5; perhaps TRBD2 as D (6 bases). The CDR3 totals 15 residues. Trimming removed 1 base from V and 2 bases from J, with 12 bases in between. Per the germline V gene, CDR1 is SGHRS and CDR2 is YFSETQ. CDR3 in amino acids: CASSLSSGGQETQYF. The CDR3 region has the DNA TGCGCCAGCAGCTTGTCATCCGGGGGTCAAGAGACCCAGTACTTC. The full variable domain, in which reference TRBV5-1 and TRBJ2-5 provide the parts outside the CDR3, is KAGVTQTPRYLIKTRGQQVTLSCSPISGHRSVSWYQQTPGQGLQFLFEYFSETQRNKGNFPGRFSGRQFSNSRSEMNVSTLELGDSALYLCASSLSSGGQETQYFGPGTRLLVL.

The chain employs TRBV10-3 and TRBJ2-3; D is unresolved. There are 15 residues in the CDR3. Germline CDR1 is ENHRY and CDR2 is SYGVKD. V was shortened by 0 bases and J by 0 bases, with 7 bases between the two germline ends. The CDR3 DNA reads TGTGCCATCAGTGAGTCGGTAGTTAGCACAGATACGCAGTATTTT. This translates into CAISESVVSTDTQYF.

The chain joins TRBV3-1 (or the pseudogene TRBV3-2) to TRBJ1-5; D call uncertain. This CDR3 comprises 14 residues. The germline CDR1 and CDR2 sequences are LGHDT and YNNKEL (reference sequence). Trimming pared 5 bases from V and 2 bases from J, leaving 10 bases between. As DNA, the CDR3 is TGTGCCAGCAGCTCTCGGGAGGGCAATCAGCCCCAGCATTTT. Translating it yields CASSSREGNQPQHF.

This clone is termed medium-sized (0.01 to 0.1%). This chain uses TRBV24-1 with TRBJ2-1; 9 nucleotides agree with TRBD1. J was trimmed by 4 bases and V by 7 bases; bases with no gene match: 7. CDR3 length: 15 residues. Germline lookup yields CDR1 KGHDR and CDR2 SFDVKD. The CDR3 region has the DNA TGTGCCACCAGCCCCCGGGGACAGGGATACAATGAGCAGTTCTTC. Translating gives CATSPRGQGYNEQFF.

This chain uses TRBV15 with TRBJ1-4; D unresolved. The CDR3 extends over 13 amino acids. The germline V gene encodes CDR1 LNHNV and CDR2 YYDKDF (reference sequence). Trimming removed 0 bases from V and 6 bases from J, with 5 bases in between. As DNA, the CDR3 is TGTGCCACCAGCAGAGATCGCGATGAAAAACTGTTTTTT. Its protein is CATSRDRDEKLFF.

This clone was observed a few times. The rearrangement uses TRBV12-3 or TRBV12-4 and TRBJ1-5; perhaps TRBD1 as D (5 bases). The ends were cut back, 1 base at V and 9 bases at J, with 10 bases in the middle. CDR3 size: 13 residues. Here the CDR3 reads CASSLGEGRPQHF. In nucleotides, the CDR3 is TGTGCCAGCAGTTTAGGGGAGGGGCGGCCCCAGCATTTT.

The chain has TRBV7-8 and TRBJ2-3; 8 nucleotides agree with TRBD1. The CDR3 length is 15 residues. Losses at the gene ends were 5 bases for V and 4 bases for J; bases not matched to a gene: 8. Germline V gene sequence: CDR1 SGHVS, CDR2 FQNEAQ. This CDR3 is CASSDGQGRSDTQYF. The CDR3 bases are TGTGCCAGCAGCGACGGACAGGGTCGGTCAGATACGCAGTATTTT.

To note about this clone: In the same sample, other DNA sequences code for this CDR3. This chain connects TRBV6-5 to TRBJ1-1; TRBD1 matches 8 bases. The CDR3 is 15 amino acids. CDR1 is MNHEY and CDR2 is SVGAGI in the germline V gene. The ends lost 6 bases at V and 3 bases at J; junction bases unmatched: 9. For the CDR3, the DNA is TGTGCCAGCAGGGGGCAGGGGGCCGGTGACACTGAAGCTTTCTTT. It is translated as CASRGQGAGDTEAFF.